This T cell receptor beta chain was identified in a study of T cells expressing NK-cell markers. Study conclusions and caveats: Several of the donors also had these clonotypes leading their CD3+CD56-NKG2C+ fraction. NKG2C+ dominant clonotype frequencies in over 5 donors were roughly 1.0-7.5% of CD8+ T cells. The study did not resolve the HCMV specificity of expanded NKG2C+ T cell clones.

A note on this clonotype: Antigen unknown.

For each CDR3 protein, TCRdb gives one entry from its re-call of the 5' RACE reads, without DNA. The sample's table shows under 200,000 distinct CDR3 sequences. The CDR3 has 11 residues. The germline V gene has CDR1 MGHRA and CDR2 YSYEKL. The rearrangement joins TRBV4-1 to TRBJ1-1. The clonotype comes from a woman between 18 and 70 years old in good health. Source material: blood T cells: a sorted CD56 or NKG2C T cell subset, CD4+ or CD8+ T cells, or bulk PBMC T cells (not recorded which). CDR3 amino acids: CASSQDLEAFF.